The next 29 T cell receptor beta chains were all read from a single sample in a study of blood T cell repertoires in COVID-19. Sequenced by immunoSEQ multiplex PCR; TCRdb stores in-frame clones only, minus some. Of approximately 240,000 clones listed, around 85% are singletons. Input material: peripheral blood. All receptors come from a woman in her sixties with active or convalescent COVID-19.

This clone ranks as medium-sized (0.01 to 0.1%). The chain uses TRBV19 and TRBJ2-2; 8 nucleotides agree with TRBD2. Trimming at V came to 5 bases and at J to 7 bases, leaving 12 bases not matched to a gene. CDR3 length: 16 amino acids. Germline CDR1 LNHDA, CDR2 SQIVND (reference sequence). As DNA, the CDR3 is TGTGCCAGTAGTCCCCTCAGGCGGGGGGCTGACGGGGAGCTGTTTTTT. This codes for CASSPLRRGADGELFF.

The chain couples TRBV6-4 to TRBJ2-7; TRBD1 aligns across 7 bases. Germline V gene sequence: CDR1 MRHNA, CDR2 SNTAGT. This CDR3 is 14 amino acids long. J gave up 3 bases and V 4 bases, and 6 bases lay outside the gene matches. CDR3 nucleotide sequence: TGTGCCAGCAGTGGACAGGGAGAGGACTACGAGCAGTACGTC. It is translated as CASSGQGEDYEQYV.

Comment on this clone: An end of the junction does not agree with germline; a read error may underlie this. The CDR3 spells CAINEGSSNTGELFF. The CDR3 nucleotides are TGTGCCATCAATGAGGGCAGTTCGAACACCGGGGAGCTGTTTTTT. The chain uses TRBV10-3 and TRBJ2-2; D perhaps matches TRBD2 (5 bases). Germline CDR1 and CDR2: ENHRY and SYGVKD. CDR3 length equals 15 residues.

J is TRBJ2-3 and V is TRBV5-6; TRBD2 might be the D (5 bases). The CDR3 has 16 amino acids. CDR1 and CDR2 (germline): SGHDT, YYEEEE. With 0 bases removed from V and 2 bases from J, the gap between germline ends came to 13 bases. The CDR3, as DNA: TGTGCCAGCAGCTTGGCCGGCGGACTTTACACAGATACGCAGTATTTT. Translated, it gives CASSLAGGLYTDTQYF.

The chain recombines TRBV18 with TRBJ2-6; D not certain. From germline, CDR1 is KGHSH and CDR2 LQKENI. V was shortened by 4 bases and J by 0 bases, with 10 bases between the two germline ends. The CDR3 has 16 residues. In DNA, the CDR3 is TGTGCCAGCTCACAAGGTAGGAGCTCTGGGGCCAACGTCCTGACTTTC. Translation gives CASSQGRSSGANVLTF.

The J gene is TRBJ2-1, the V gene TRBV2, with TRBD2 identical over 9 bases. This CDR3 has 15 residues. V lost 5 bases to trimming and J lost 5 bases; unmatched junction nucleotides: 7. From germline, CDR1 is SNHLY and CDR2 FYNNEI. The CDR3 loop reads CASSRPSGVDNEQFF. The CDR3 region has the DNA TGTGCCAGCAGTCGCCCTAGCGGGGTAGACAATGAGCAGTTCTTC.

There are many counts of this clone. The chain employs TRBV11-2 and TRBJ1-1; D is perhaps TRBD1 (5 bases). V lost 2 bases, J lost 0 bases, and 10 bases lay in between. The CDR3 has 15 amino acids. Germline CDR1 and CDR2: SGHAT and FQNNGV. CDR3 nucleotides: TGTGCCAGCAGCTTACGGAGGGACTTGAACACTGAAGCTTTCTTT. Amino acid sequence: CASSLRRDLNTEAFF.

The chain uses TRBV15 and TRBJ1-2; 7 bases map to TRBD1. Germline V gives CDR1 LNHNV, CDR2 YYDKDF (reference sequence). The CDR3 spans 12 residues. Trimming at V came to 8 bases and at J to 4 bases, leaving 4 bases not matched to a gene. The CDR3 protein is CATGGGGYGYTF. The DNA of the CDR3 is TGTGCCACCGGAGGGGGCGGCTATGGCTACACCTTC.

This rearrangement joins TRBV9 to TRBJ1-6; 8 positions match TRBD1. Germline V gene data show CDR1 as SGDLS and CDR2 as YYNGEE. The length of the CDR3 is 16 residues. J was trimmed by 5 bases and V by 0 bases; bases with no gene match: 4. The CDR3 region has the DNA TGTGCCAGCAGCGTAGGGACAGGGATCGATAATTCACCCCTCCACTTT. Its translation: CASSVGTGIDNSPLHF.

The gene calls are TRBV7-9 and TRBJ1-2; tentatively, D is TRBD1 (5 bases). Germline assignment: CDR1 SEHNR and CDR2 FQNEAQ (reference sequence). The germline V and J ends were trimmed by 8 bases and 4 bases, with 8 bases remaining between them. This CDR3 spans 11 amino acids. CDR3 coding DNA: TGTGCCAGCTCAGGGCGCTATGGCTACACCTTC. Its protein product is CASSGRYGYTF.

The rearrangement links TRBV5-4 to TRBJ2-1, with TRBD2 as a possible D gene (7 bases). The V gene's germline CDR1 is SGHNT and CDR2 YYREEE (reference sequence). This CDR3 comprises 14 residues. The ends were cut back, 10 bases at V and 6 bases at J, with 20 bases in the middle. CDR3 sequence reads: CALGGERGANEQFF. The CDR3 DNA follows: TGTGCCTTGGGAGGGGAAAGGGGGGCCAATGAGCAGTTCTTC.

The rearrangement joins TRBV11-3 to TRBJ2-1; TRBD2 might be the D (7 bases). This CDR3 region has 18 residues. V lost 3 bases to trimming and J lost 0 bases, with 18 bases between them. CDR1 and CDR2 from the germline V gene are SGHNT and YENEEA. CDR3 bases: TGTGCCAGCAGCTTTAGGGGGGGCGGACACAGCTCCTACAATGAGCAGTTCTTC. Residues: CASSFRGGGHSSYNEQFF.

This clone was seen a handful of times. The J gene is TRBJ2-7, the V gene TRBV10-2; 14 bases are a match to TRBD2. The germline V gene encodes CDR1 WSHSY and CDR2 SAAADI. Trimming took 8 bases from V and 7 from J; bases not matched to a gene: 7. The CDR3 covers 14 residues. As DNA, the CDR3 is TGCGCCAGCTCCGGACTAGCGGGAGGACGGGAGCAGTACTTC. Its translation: CASSGLAGGREQYF.

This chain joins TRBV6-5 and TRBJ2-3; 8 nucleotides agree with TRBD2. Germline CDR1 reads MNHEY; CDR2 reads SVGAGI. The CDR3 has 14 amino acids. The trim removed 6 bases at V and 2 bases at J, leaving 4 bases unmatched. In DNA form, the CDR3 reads TGTGCCAGCAGGACTAGCGCCCACACAGATACGCAGTATTTT. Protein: CASRTSAHTDTQYF.

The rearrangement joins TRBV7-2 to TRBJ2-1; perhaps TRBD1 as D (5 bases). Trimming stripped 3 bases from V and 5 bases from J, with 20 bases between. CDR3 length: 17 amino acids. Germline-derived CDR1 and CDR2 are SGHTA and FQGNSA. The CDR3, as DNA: TGTGCCAGCAGCTTGAACAGGCCATACCCATTGCACAATGAGCAGTTCTTC. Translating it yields CASSLNRPYPLHNEQFF.

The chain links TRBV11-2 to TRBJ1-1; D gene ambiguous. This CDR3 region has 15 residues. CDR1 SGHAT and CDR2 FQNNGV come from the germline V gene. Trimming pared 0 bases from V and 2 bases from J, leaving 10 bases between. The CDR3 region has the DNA TGTGCCAGCAGCTTAGATAACGGCGGTAACACTGAAGCTTTCTTT. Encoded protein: CASSLDNGGNTEAFF.

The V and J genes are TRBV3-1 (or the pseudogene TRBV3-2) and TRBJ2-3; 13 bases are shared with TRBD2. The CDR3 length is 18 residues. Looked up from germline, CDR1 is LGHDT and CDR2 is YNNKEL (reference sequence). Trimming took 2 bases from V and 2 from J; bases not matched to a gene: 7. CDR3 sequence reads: CASSQPRLAGGLTDTQYF. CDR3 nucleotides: TGTGCCAGCAGCCAACCCAGACTAGCGGGGGGCCTCACAGATACGCAGTATTTT.

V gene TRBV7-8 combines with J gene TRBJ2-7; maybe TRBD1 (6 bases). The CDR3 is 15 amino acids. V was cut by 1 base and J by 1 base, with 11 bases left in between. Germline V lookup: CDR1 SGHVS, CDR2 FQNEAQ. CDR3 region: CASSLVPRGSYEQYF. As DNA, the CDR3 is TGTGCCAGCAGCTTAGTCCCTAGGGGGTCCTACGAGCAGTACTTC.

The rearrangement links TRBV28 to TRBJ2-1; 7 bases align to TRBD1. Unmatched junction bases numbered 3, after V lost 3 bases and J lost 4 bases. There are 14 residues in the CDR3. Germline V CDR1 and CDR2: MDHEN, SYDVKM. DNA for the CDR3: TGTGCCAGCAGTTTTGACAGGGAGTACAATGAGCAGTTCTTC. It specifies CASSFDREYNEQFF.

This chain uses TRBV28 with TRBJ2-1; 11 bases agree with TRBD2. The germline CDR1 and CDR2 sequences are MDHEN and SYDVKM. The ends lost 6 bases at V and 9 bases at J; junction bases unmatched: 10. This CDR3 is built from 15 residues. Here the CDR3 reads CASRPTSGSIGEQFF. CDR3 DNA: TGTGCCAGCAGACCTACTAGCGGGAGTATAGGTGAGCAGTTCTTC.

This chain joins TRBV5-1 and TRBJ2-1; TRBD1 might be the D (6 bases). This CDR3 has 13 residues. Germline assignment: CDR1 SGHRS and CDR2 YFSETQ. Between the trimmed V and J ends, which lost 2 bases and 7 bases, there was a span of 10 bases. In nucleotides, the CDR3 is TGCGCCAGCAGCTTTACAGGGCGGAATGAGCAGTTCTTC. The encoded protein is CASSFTGRNEQFF.

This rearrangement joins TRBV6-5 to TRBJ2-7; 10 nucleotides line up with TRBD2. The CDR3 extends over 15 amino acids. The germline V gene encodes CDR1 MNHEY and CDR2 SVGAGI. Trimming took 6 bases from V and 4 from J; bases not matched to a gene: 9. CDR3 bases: TGTGCCAGCAGCGATAGCGGGAGGCTTAAGTACGAGCAGTACTTC. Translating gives CASSDSGRLKYEQYF.

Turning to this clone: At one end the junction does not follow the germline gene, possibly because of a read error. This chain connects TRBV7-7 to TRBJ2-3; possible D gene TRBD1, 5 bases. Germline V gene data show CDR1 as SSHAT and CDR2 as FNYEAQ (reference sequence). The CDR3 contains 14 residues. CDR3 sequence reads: CASSSGFGADTQYF. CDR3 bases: TGTGCTAGCAGTTCAGGGTTTGGTGCAGATACGCAGTATTTT.

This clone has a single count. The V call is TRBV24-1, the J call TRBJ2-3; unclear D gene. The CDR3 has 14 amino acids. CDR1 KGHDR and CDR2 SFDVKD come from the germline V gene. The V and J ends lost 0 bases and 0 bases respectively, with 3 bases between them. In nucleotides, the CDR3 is TGTGCCACCAGTGATTTGCAGAGCACAGATACGCAGTATTTT. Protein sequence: CATSDLQSTDTQYF.

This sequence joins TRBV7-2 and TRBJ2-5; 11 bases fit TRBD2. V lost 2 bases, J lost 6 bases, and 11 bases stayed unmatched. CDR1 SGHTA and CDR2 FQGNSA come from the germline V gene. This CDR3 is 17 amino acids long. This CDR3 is CASSLRVAGGRFKTQYF. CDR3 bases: TGTGCCAGCAGCTTAAGAGTAGCGGGGGGGCGGTTTAAGACCCAGTACTTC. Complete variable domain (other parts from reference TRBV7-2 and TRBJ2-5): GAGVSQSPSNKVTEKGKDVELRCDPISGHTALYWYRQSLGQGLEFLIYFQGNSAPDKSGLPSDRFSAERTGGSVSTLTIQRTQQEDSAVYLCASSLRVAGGRFKTQYFGPGTRLLVL.

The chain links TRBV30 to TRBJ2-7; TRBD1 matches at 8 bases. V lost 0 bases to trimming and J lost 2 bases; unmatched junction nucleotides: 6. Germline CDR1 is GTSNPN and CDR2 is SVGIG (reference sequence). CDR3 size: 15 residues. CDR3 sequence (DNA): TGTGCCTGGAGTGTTGGTCTCAGGGGGCCCTACGAGCAGTACTTC. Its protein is CAWSVGLRGPYEQYF.

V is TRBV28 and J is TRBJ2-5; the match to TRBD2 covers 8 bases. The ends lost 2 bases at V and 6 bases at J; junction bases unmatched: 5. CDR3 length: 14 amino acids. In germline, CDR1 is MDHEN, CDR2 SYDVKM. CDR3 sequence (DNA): TGTGCCAGCAGTTTAGCGGGGGGCTCTCAGACCCAGTACTTC. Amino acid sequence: CASSLAGGSQTQYF.

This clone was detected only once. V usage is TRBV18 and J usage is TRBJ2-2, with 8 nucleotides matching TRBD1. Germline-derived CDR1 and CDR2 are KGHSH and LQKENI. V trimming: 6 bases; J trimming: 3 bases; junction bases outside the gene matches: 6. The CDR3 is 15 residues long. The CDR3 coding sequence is TGTGCCAGCTCGGAGGGACAGGCGGACACCGGGGAGCTGTTTTTT. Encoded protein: CASSEGQADTGELFF.

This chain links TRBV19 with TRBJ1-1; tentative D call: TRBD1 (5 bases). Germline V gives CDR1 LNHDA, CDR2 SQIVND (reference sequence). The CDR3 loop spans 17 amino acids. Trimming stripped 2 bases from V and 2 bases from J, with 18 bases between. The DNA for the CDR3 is TGTGCCAGTAGTATAAGGGTGCAAAGGACAACTAACACTGAAGCTTTCTTT. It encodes CASSIRVQRTTNTEAFF. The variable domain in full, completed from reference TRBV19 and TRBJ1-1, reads DGGITQSPKYLFRKEGQNVTLSCEQNLNHDAMYWYRQDPGQGLRLIYYSQIVNDFQKGDIAEGYSVSREKKESFPLTVTSAQKNPTAFYLCASSIRVQRTTNTEAFFGQGTRLTVV.